Listed below are T cell receptor beta chains from one sample, sequenced in a study of shared clonotypes between healthy human individuals. Here immunoSEQ multiplex PCR was the method, and the copy in TCRdb shows in-frame clones only, minus some. The sample lists over a million clones; around 97% were seen once. The sample was naive CD4+ T cells sorted from blood. These TCRs come from a man aged 25 to 40 in good health. CDR3s include the opening cysteine and the closing phenylalanine or tryptophan. A D gene is named only where the DNA matches it firmly. Some rows mark clone size as missing; the rest say once, few, many or name a class of expanded clone.

once,TRBV6-1,TRBD1,TRBJ1-1,CASSEASTGYLFEAFF,TGTGCCAGCAGTGAAGCCTCGACAGGGTATCTATTTGAAGCTTTCTTT
-,TRBV14,-,TRBJ2-5,CASSQVKGQETQYF,TGTGCCAGCAGCCAAGTGAAGGGGCAAGAGACCCAGTACTTC
-,TRBV5-1,-,TRBJ2-7,CASSLVPGSYEQYF,TGCGCCAGCAGCTTGGTCCCCGGCTCCTACGAGCAGTACTTC
-,TRBV5-1,-,TRBJ2-3,CASSFTDTQYF,TGCGCCAGCAGCTTCACAGATACGCAGTATTTT
few,TRBV5-1,-,TRBJ1-4,CASSLGATNEKLFF,TGCGCCAGCAGCTTGGGGGCAACTAATGAAAAACTGTTTTTT
few,TRBV6-1,-,TRBJ1-5,CASSQSTAGNQPQHF,TGTGCCAGCAGTCAATCGACCGCCGGCAATCAGCCCCAGCATTTT
-,TRBV27,TRBD1,TRBJ2-1,CASSYGTAKGNEQFF,TGTGCCAGCAGTTACGGGACAGCGAAGGGCAATGAGCAGTTCTTC
-,TRBV11-2,TRBD1,TRBJ1-4,CASSLRLPPGGAANEKLFF,TGTGCCAGCAGCTTACGACTACCTCCAGGGGGCGCAGCTAATGAAAAACTGTTTTTT
-,TRBV5-1,-,TRBJ1-4,CASSLGQNNEKLFF,TGCGCCAGCAGCTTGGGGCAGAATAATGAAAAACTGTTTTTT
-,TRBV7-2,-,TRBJ2-1,CASRFNQNEQFF,TGTGCCAGCAGATTTAACCAGAATGAGCAGTTCTTC
few,TRBV6-5,-,TRBJ2-7,CASSYSPSQGGEQYF,TGTGCCAGCAGTTACTCCCCCTCGCAGGGTGGCGAGCAGTACTTC
-,TRBV29-1,-,TRBJ2-3,CSGKRGSTDTQYF,TGCAGCGGGAAAAGGGGAAGCACAGATACGCAGTATTTT
-,TRBV21-1,-,TRBJ1-1,CASSKRSRGSDTEAFF,TGTGCCAGCAGCAAACGCTCACGCGGGTCGGACACTGAAGCTTTCTTT
-,TRBV6-5,TRBD2,TRBJ2-7,CASSYLPGGAYEQYF,TGTGCCAGCAGTTACCTCCCGGGAGGAGCCTACGAGCAGTACTTC
-,TRBV2,-,TRBJ2-3,CASSDDPPRDTQYF,TGTGCCAGCAGTGATGACCCACCGCGCGATACGCAGTATTTT
-,TRBV11-1,-,TRBJ2-7,CASSLGAGGEQYF,TGTGCCAGCAGCTTAGGTGCGGGCGGCGAGCAGTACTTC
-,TRBV27,TRBD2,TRBJ2-5,CASIARLAGGSETQYF,TGTGCCAGCATTGCCCGTCTAGCGGGAGGATCCGAGACCCAGTACTTC
-,TRBV5-1,-,TRBJ2-3,CASSLTTDTQYF,TGCGCCAGCAGCCTCACCACAGATACGCAGTATTTT
-,TRBV5-6,TRBD1,TRBJ1-5,CASSFAGTGANQPQHF,TGTGCCAGCAGCTTTGCCGGGACAGGGGCAAATCAGCCCCAGCATTTT
once,TRBV29-1,-,TRBJ1-1,CSVAYLSGPGNTEAFF,TGCAGCGTTGCTTATCTTTCTGGTCCGGGGAACACTGAAGCTTTCTTT
-,TRBV5-1,-,TRBJ2-7,CASSLFGDEQYF,TGCGCCAGCAGCTTGTTCGGGGACGAGCAGTACTTC
-,TRBV18,-,TRBJ2-5,CASSPPSDETQYF,TGTGCCAGCTCACCACCATCCGACGAGACCCAGTACTTC
-,TRBV28,-,TRBJ2-3,CASSLIADTQYF,TGTGCCAGCAGTTTAATCGCAGATACGCAGTATTTT
-,TRBV10-3,-,TRBJ2-7,CAISELGLGSYEQYF,TGTGCCATCAGTGAGCTAGGGCTTGGGTCCTACGAGCAGTACTTC